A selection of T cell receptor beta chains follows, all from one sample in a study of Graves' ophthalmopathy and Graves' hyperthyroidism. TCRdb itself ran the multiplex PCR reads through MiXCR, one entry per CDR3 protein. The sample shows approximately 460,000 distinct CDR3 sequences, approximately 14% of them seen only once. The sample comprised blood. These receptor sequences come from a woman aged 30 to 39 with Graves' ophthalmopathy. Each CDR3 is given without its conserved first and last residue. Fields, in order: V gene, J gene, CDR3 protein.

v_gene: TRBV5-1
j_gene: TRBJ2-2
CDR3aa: ASSLFYSGSPGELF

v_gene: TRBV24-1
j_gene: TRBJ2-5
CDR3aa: ATSSSRGRGRGETQY

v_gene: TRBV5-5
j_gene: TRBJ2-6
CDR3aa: ASSSGRGANVLT

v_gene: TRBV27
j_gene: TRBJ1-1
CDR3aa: ASSLGTGATEAF

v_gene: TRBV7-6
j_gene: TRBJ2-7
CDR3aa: ASSLRPSGVPTYEQY

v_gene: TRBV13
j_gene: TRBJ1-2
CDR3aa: ASSSGPGTLSGYGYT

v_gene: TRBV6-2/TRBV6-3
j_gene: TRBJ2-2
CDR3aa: ASSSTTLWAGGPPGELF

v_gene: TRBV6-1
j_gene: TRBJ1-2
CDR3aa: ASTSLRGYGYT

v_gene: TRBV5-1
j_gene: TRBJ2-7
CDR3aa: ASSTLGLAGSWNEQY

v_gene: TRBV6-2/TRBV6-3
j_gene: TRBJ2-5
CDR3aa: ASSYRPTEETQY

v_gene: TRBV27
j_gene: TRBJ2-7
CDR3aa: ASSSSRAYEQY

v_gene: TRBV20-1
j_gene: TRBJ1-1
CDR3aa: SAIPNTEAF

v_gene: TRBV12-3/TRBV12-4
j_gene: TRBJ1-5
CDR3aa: ASSLSGAGQPQH

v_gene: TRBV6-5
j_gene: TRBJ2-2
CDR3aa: ASIRDAGGTGELF